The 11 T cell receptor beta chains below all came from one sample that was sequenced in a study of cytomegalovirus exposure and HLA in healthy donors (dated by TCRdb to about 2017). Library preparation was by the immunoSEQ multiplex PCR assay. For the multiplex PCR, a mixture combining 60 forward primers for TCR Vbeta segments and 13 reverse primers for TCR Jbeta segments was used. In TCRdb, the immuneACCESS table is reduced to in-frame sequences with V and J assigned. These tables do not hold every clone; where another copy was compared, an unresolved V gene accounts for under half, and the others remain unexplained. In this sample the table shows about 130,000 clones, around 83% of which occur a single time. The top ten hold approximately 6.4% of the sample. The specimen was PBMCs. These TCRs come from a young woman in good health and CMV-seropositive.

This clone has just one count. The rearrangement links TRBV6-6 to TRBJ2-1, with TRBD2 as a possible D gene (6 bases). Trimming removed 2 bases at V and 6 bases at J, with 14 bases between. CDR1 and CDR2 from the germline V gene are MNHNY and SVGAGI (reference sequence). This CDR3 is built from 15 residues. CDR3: CASSYQTSGANEQFF. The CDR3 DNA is TGTGCCAGCAGTTACCAGACTAGTGGCGCCAATGAGCAGTTCTTC.

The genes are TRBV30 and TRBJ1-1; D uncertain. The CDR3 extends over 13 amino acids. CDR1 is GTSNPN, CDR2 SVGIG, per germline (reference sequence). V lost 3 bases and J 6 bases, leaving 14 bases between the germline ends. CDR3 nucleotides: TGTGCCTGGAGGGTCACCGGGGTTCCTGAAGCTTTCTTT. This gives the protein CAWRVTGVPEAFF.

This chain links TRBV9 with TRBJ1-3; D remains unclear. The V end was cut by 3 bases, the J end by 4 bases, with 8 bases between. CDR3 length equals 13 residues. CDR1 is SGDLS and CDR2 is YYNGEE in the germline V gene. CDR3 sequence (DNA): TGTGCCAGCAGCGCCCGCCAGGGAAACACCATATATTTT. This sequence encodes CASSARQGNTIYF.

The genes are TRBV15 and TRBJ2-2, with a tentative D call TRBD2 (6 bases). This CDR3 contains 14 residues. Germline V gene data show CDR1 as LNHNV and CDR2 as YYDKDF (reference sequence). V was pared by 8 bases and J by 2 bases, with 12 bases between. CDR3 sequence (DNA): TGTGCCACCTCACGGGACTTCAACACCGGGGAGCTGTTTTTT. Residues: CATSRDFNTGELFF.

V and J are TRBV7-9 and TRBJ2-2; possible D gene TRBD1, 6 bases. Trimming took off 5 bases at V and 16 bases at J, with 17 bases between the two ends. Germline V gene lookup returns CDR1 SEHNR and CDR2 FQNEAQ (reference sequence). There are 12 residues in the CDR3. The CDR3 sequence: CASSPRQGRQFF. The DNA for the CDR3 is TGTGCCAGCAGCCCTCGGCAGGGGCGGCAGTTTTTT.

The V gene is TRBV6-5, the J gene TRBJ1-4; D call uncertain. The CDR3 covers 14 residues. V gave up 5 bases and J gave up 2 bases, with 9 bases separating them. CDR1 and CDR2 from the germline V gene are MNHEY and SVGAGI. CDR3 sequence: CASSRLRTNEKLFF. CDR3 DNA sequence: TGTGCCAGCAGTCGGTTGAGGACTAATGAAAAACTGTTTTTT.

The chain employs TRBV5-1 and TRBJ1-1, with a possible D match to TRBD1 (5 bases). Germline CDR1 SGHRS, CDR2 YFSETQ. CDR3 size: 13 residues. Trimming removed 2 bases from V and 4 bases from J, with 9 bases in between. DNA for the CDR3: TGCGCCAGCAGCTTCAGGGAAGGCACTGAAGCTTTCTTT. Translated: CASSFREGTEAFF.

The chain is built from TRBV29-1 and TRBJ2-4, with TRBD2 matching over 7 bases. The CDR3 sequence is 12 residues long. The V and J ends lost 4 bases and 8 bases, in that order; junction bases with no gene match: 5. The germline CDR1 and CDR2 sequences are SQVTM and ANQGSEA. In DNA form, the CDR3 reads TGCAGCGTTGGGGGGGGATCAGACATTCAGTACTTC. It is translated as CSVGGGSDIQYF. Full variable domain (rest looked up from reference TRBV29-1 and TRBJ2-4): SAVISQKPSRDICQRGTSLTIQCQVDSQVTMMFWYRQQPGQSLTLIATANQGSEATYESGFVIDKFPISRPNLTFSTLTVSNMSPEDSSIYLCSVGGGSDIQYFGAGTRLSVL.

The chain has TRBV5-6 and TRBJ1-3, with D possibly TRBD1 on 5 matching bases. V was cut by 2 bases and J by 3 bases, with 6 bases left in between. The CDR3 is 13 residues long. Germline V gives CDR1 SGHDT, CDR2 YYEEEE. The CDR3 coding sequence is TGTGCCAGCAGCTTCAGGGTTGGAAACACCATATATTTT. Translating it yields CASSFRVGNTIYF.

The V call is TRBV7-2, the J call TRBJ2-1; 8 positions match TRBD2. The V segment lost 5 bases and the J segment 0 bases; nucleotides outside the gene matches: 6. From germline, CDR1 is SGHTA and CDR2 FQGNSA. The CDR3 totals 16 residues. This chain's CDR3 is CASSPRGTSSYNEQFF. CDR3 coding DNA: TGTGCCAGCAGCCCCCGCGGGACTAGCTCCTACAATGAGCAGTTCTTC.

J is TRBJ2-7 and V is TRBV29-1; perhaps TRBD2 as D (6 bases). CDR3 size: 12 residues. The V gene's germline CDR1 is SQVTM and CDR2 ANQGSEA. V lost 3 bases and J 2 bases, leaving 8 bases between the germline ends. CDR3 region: CSVEEGTYEQYF. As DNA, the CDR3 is TGCAGCGTTGAGGAGGGCACCTACGAGCAGTACTTC.